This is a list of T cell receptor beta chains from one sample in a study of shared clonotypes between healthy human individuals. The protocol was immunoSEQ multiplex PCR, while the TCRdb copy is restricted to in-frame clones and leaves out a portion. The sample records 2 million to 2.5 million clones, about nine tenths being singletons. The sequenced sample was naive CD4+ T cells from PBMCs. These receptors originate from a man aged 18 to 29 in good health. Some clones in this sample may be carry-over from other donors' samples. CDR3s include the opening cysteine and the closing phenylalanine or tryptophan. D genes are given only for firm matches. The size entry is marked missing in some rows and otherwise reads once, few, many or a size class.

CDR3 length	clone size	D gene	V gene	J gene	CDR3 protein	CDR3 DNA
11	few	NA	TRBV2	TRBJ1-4	CASSSGPGLFF	TGTGCCAGCAGTAGTGGACCGGGACTGTTTTTT
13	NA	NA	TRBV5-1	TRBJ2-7	CASSLADGLEQYF	TGCGCCAGCAGCTTGGCCGACGGTCTCGAGCAGTACTTC
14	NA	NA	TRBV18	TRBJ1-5	CASSPGRDNQPQHF	TGTGCCAGCTCACCAGGTAGGGATAATCAGCCCCAGCATTTT
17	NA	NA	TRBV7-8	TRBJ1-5	CASSLGATQYSNQPQHF	TGTGCCAGCAGCTTAGGGGCTACGCAGTATAGCAATCAGCCCCAGCATTTT
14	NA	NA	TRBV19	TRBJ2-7	CASSSWDGSYEQYF	TGTGCCAGTAGTAGCTGGGACGGATCCTACGAGCAGTACTTC
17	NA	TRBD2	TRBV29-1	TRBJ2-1	CSVVVLSSGRYMNEQFF	TGCAGCGTTGTGGTTTTGTCTAGCGGGAGGTATATGAATGAGCAGTTCTTC
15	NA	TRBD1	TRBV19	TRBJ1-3	CASSIVGTGGNTIYF	TGTGCCAGTAGTATCGTTGGGACAGGCGGAAACACCATATATTTT
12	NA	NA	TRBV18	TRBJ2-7	CASSPTTYEQYF	TGTGCCAGCTCACCGACTACCTACGAGCAGTACTTC
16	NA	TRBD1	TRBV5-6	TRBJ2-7	CASSRAVGQGWYEQYF	TGTGCCAGCAGCCGCGCCGTGGGACAGGGGTGGTACGAGCAGTACTTC
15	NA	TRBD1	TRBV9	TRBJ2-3	CASSTGQGGTDTQYF	TGTGCCAGCAGCACGGGACAGGGGGGCACAGATACGCAGTATTTT
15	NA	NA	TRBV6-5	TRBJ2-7	CASSYSGKLPYEQYF	TGTGCCAGCAGTTACTCCGGGAAGCTCCCCTACGAGCAGTACTTC
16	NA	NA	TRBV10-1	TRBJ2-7	CASSESMRSPPYEQYF	TGCGCCAGCAGTGAGTCGATGCGGTCCCCCCCCTACGAGCAGTACTTC
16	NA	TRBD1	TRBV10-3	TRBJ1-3	CAISNPGGGSGNTIYF	TGTGCCATCAGTAACCCAGGGGGAGGCTCTGGAAACACCATATATTTT
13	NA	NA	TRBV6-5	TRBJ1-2	CASSYGGANGYTF	TGTGCCAGCAGTTACGGAGGGGCTAATGGCTACACCTTC
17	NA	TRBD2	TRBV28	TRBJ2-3	CASSFAGLAGVPDTQYF	TGTGCCAGCAGTTTCGCAGGACTAGCGGGAGTTCCAGATACGCAGTATTTT
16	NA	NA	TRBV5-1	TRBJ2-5	CASSWVLTGAGETQYF	TGCGCCAGCAGCTGGGTACTAACCGGAGCGGGCGAGACCCAGTACTTC
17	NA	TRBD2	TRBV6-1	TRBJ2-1	CASSGGTSGGTYNEQFF	TGTGCCAGCAGTGGGGGGACTAGCGGGGGCACTTACAATGAGCAGTTCTTC
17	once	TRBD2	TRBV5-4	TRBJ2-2	CASSFASSGRAAGELFF	TGTGCCAGCAGCTTTGCCTCTAGCGGGAGGGCCGCCGGGGAGCTGTTTTTT
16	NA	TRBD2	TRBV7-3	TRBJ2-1	CASSPPSSGSGGEQFF	TGTGCCAGCAGCCCTCCGTCTAGCGGGAGTGGCGGTGAGCAGTTCTTC
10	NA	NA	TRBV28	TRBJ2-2	CAIGGRELFF	TGTGCCATTGGGGGAAGGGAGCTGTTTTTT
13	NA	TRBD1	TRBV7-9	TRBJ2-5	CASSLTGAETQYF	TGTGCCAGCAGCTTAACAGGGGCAGAGACCCAGTACTTC
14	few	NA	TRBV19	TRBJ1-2	CASSMTGQHYGYTF	TGTGCCAGTAGTATGACGGGGCAGCACTATGGCTACACCTTC
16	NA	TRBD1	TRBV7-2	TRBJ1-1	CASSFGAGGINTEAFF	TGTGCCAGCAGCTTTGGGGCAGGGGGCATCAACACTGAAGCTTTCTTT
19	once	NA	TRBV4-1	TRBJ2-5	CASSQRVRSGDITQETQYF	TGCGCCAGCAGCCAACGCGTAAGGTCGGGGGATATAACCCAAGAGACCCAGTACTTC
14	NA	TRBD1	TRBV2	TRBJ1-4	CASRRDRTNEKLFF	TGTGCCAGCAGGAGGGACAGGACGAATGAAAAACTGTTTTTT
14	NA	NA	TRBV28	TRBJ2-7	CASITGQTSREQYF	TGTGCCAGCATCACCGGACAGACCTCTCGGGAGCAGTACTTC
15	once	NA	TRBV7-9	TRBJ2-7	CASSLSRGGGFEQYF	TGTGCCAGCAGCTTATCCAGGGGAGGAGGGTTCGAGCAGTACTTC
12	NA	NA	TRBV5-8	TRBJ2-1	CASSLRTGGAFF	TGTGCCAGCAGCTTGCGGACAGGCGGGGCGTTCTTC
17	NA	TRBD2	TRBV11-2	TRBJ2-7	CASSLGASGRIPYEQYF	TGTGCCAGCAGCTTAGGAGCTAGCGGGAGGATCCCCTACGAGCAGTACTTC
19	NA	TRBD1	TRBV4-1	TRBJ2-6	CASSRLGQDPNSGANVLTF	TGCGCCAGCAGCCGTTTAGGACAGGACCCTAACTCTGGGGCCAACGTCCTGACTTTC
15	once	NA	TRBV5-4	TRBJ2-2	CASSLTGSNTGELFF	TGTGCCAGCAGCTTGACAGGTTCGAACACCGGGGAGCTGTTTTTT
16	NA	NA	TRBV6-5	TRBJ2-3	CASSYSAGQWVDTQYF	TGTGCCAGCAGTTACTCGGCCGGCCAGTGGGTGGATACGCAGTATTTT
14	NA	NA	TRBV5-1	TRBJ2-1	CASSLDSQLREQFF	TGCGCCAGCAGCTTGGACTCCCAGCTCCGGGAGCAGTTCTTC
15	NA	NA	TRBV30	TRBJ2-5	CAWSPLGSGQETQYF	TGTGCCTGGAGTCCTCTCGGGAGCGGCCAAGAGACCCAGTACTTC
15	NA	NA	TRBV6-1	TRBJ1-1	CASSERWGKDTEAFF	TGTGCCAGCAGTGAACGGTGGGGAAAGGACACTGAAGCTTTCTTT
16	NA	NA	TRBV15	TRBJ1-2	CATSRGERSSGYGYTF	TGTGCCACCAGCCGAGGCGAGAGGTCCTCAGGCTATGGCTACACCTTC
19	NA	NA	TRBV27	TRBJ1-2	CASSSTPGRAGTTNYGYTF	TGTGCCAGCAGTTCCACCCCCGGCAGGGCCGGTACAACCAACTATGGCTACACCTTC
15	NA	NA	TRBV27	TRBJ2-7	CASRSGGNGLNEQYF	TGTGCCAGCAGGAGTGGGGGGAACGGTCTCAACGAGCAGTACTTC
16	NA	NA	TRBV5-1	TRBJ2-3	CASSLITGQTTDTQYF	TGCGCCAGCAGCCTTATAACTGGACAGACCACAGATACGCAGTATTTT
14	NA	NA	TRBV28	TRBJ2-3	CASRTESSTDTQYF	TGTGCCAGCAGGACGGAGAGTAGCACAGATACGCAGTATTTT
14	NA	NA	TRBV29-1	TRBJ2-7	CSVGLGQGTYEQYF	TGCAGCGTTGGTTTGGGGCAGGGGACCTACGAGCAGTACTTC
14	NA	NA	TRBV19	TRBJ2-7	CASTPGNSLYEQYF	TGTGCCAGTACCCCAGGAAATAGTCTTTACGAGCAGTACTTC
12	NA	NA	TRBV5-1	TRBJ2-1	CASSLGGSEQFF	TGCGCCAGCAGCTTGGGTGGGAGCGAGCAGTTCTTC
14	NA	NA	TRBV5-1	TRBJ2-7	CASSLSGNSYEQYF	TGCGCCAGCAGCTTATCAGGCAACTCCTACGAGCAGTACTTC
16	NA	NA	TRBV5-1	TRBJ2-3	CASSRGGIQSTDTQYF	TGCGCCAGCAGCAGGGGGGGTATACAAAGCACAGATACGCAGTATTTT
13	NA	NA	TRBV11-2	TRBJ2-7	CASSTQGPYEQYF	TGTGCCAGCAGCACCCAGGGACCCTACGAGCAGTACTTC
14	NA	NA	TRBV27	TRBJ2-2	CASSAVEMTGELFF	TGTGCCAGCAGCGCAGTAGAAATGACCGGGGAGCTGTTTTTT
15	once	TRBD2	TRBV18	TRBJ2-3	CASSPGAGGPYTQYF	TGTGCCAGCTCACCAGGGGCGGGAGGGCCATATACGCAGTATTTT
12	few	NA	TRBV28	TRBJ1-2	CASSTGRTGYTF	TGTGCCAGCAGTACAGGGAGGACGGGCTACACCTTC
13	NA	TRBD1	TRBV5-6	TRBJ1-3	CASSLGQGNTIYF	TGTGCCAGCAGTCTGGGACAGGGAAACACCATATATTTT
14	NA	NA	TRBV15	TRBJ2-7	CATSRERSSYEQYF	TGTGCCACCAGCAGAGAGCGTAGCTCCTACGAGCAGTACTTC
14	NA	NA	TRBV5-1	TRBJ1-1	CASSLVTVGDPAFF	TGCGCCAGCAGCTTGGTGACCGTCGGGGATCCGGCTTTCTTT
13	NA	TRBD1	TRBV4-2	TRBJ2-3	CASSQGQGRAQYF	TGTGCCAGCAGCCAAGGACAGGGGAGAGCGCAGTATTTT
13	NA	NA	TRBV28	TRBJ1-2	CASSLKQGGGYTF	TGTGCCAGCAGTTTAAAACAGGGAGGCGGCTACACCTTC
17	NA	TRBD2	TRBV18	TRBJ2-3	CASAPGRLAGRTDTQYF	TGTGCCAGCGCCCCGGGCAGACTAGCGGGACGTACAGATACGCAGTATTTT